Given below is one T cell receptor beta chain in context. The antigen remains undetermined. The entry originates in a study of cytomegalovirus exposure and HLA in healthy donors. Turning to the study itself: Of a few hundred genotyped donors, more than 75% grouped in the Caucasian-associated ancestry cluster.

The junction had 6 bases not matched to a gene; V was cut back by 7 bases and J by 4 bases. The CDR3 is 13 amino acids. Germline V CDR1 and CDR2: SNHLY, FYNNEI. PCR was performed using 60 Vbeta and 13 Jbeta primers. Clones were sequenced by immunoSEQ multiplex PCR, and TCRdb holds only the in-frame ones, with some missing. The sample holds 120,000 or so clones, 80% to 85% seen once. Findings and caveats of the study: In a later analysis, a missense DCLRE1C variant was linked to TCR beta V- and J-gene trimming. Further analysis was carried out later, and it showed several of the most significant clusters appearing linked to common viral pathogens. Associated with cytomegalovirus, according to the listing, were fewer than 200 TCR beta chains.

The chain recombines TRBV2 with TRBJ2-5, with 7 bases matching TRBD1. Sequencing input: PBMCs. The receptor was derived from a woman in her thirties or forties in good health and CMV-seronegative. The CDR3 loop is CASTLYRGETQYF. The CDR3 region has the DNA TGTGCCAGCACCCTTTACAGGGGAGAGACCCAGTACTTC.